This T cell receptor beta chain was sequenced in a study of shared clonotypes between healthy human individuals (TCRdb year 2020). For the study in its entirety: A few men and two women, aged 18 to 49 years, made up the cohort. The study deeply sequenced blood TCR repertoires of about 5 healthy adults to estimate repertoire size and the extent of clonotype sharing between individuals. To increase sequencing depth and limit assay-specific biases, different laboratories used diverse techniques to prepare libraries and sequence TCR repertoires. Per donor, leukapheresis produced somewhere between about 0.94 and 8.9 billion PBMCs. Beyond this particular receptor, the publication reports: Sampling was restricted to blood, and TCR repertoires in tissue are likely to differ from TCR repertoires in blood. The small number of donors limited the genetic and exposure-history diversity represented. Based on pairwise subsampling, the degree of clonotype sharing among donors was expected to be affected by sequencing depth.

Concerning this clone: No antigen is known for it. Base qualities are not recorded, but no much larger clone differs from it by a single base.

V drops 5 bases and J drops 4 bases, leaving 18 bases in between. CDR1 and CDR2, looked up from the germline V gene, are SGHTA and FQGTGA. The CDR3 runs 16 amino acids, cysteine and phenylalanine included. Kept here is only the CDR3 DNA, which spans 48 bases and is read in frame from base 1. TCR CDR3 regions were amplified from genomic DNA by multiplex PCR using the deep immunoSEQ assay. Extracted genomic DNA from each cell subset was spread evenly across all wells of several immunoSEQ 96-well plates, with each plate serving as a replicate. For unsorted PBMC, 300 ng genomic DNA, equal to 32,000 or so T cell genomes, was loaded into each replicate PCR. Ten immunoSEQ deep assay plates were used to sequence unsorted PBMC genomic DNA. Purified libraries were quantified with a Qubit 3.0 fluorometer, sized on a Bioanalyzer 2100, and re-quantified with the KAPA Library Quantification kit. Every immunoSEQ 96-well plate was sequenced on a separate single-read 150-cycle Illumina NextSeq 550 flow cell. In the original analysis: Because the immunoSEQ output held only junctional sequences and lacked quality scores, the filtering could not match the filtering applied to full-length reads. To assign V/J genes and CDR3, sequences were annotated using PyIR, a Python wrapper for IgBLAST v1.9, with IMGT germline references. Reads with weak V/J assignments (E-value above 1e-6), missing CDR3, stop codons, out-of-frame junctions, or ambiguous translated residues were removed. A V3J clonotype was defined by an identical inferred V gene, J gene, and CDR3 amino acid sequence. To compute the percentage overlap between repertoires, the number of shared unique clonotypes was divided by the size of the smaller repertoire. RTK rarefaction, the Chao1 estimator, and Recon v2.1 estimates of unobserved clonotypes were used to assess repertoire richness. Entries here come from immuneACCESS through TCRdb and include only in-frame sequences with V and J called. Some clones fail to appear in such tables; in the studies checked, an unresolved V gene covers under half of the shortfall, and the cause of the remainder is unknown. For V, J and clone size, that table is used; D and trimming come from the DNA. The sample table shows around 500,000 clones, and about 82% are seen once. About an eighth of the sample is in the top ten clones.

The donors were healthy, HIV-negative adults with no recently reported acute infections or vaccinations. Only Caucasian adults living in Nashville, Tennessee, USA were represented among the donors. For unsorted samples, approximately 89 million PBMCs were counted, and genomic DNA was extracted using the QIAamp DNA Blood Mini kit. After blood collection by leukapheresis, PBMCs were isolated using Ficoll-Histopaque density gradient centrifugation and then cryopreserved in the vapor phase of liquid nitrogen. Sequenced material: PBMCs. The rearranged segments are TRBV7-3 and TRBJ2-1; the D segment is perhaps TRBD1 or TRBD2, each sharing 7 matched bases. The source of this sequence is a middle-aged woman in good health. Some clones in this sample may be carry-over from other donors' samples. The DNA is TGTGCCAGCAGCCGACAGGGTCCTAGCGGTTACAATGAGCAGTTCTTC. This codes for CASSRQGPSGYNEQFF.